Listed here are 5 T cell receptor beta chains from one sample, sequenced in a study of T cells in Graves' hyperthyroidism and ophthalmopathy. Amplification yielded TCR beta CDR3 regions, with RNA transcripts as the source. Initially, a first-round RT-PCR of the TCR CDR3 employed the HTBI primer set. TCRdb reanalysed the multiplex PCR reads using MiXCR and keeps one entry per CDR3 protein. Of 400,000 or so distinct CDR3 sequences in the sample, around 15% were seen once. Material for sequencing was blood. The receptors stem from a man aged 45-60 years with Graves' ophthalmopathy.

This clonotype was seen ten or more times. The chain links TRBV4-1 to TRBJ2-7; TRBD2 might be the D (5 bases). The CDR3 has 17 residues. Trimming stripped 5 bases from V and 0 bases from J, with 20 bases between. Germline loops: CDR1 MGHRA, CDR2 YSYEKL. CDR3 in amino acids: CASSYTASLGNSYEQYF. The CDR3, as DNA: TGCGCCAGCAGCTACACGGCTTCCCTCGGGAACTCCTACGAGCAGTACTTC.

This clonotype appeared many times. J is TRBJ2-7 and V is TRBV30, with D maybe TRBD1 (8 bases). Trimming stripped 5 bases from V and 2 bases from J, with 28 bases between. The CDR3 is 18 amino acids. Germline loops: CDR1 GTSNPN, CDR2 SVGIG (reference sequence). CDR3: CAWGETGGAGTGAYEQYF. The CDR3 DNA reads as TGTGCCTGGGGAGAAACGGGAGGAGCCGGGACAGGAGCCTACGAGCAGTACTTC.

This clonotype has at least ten counts. The chain couples TRBV9 to TRBJ1-1; D gene uncertain. The CDR3 has 13 residues. Germline CDR1 SGDLS, CDR2 YYNGEE. Trimming removed 3 bases at V and 1 base at J, with 7 bases between. The CDR3 DNA reads TGTGCCAGCAGCGCCCACGCGAACACTGAAGCTTTCTTT. Translation: CASSAHANTEAFF.

A remark on this clonotype: A much larger clone sits a single nucleotide away, making a read error possible. This chain connects TRBV20-1 to TRBJ2-1; D is unresolved. In germline, CDR1 is DFQATT, CDR2 SNEGSKA (reference sequence). V was shortened by 0 bases and J by 2 bases, with 11 bases between the two germline ends. There are 15 residues in the CDR3. The CDR3 sequence: CSARDESLPYNEQFF. Here the CDR3 DNA reads TGCAGTGCTAGAGACGAAAGCCTCCCCTACAATGAGCAGTTCTTC.

This clonotype was observed at least ten times. CDR3 sequence: CASSPPRGGNNEQFF. CDR3 DNA: TGTGCCAGCAGCCCCCCCAGGGGGGGGAACAATGAGCAGTTCTTC. V gene TRBV12-3 or TRBV12-4 combines with J gene TRBJ2-1; D is possibly TRBD1 or TRBD2 (7 bases each). Trimming took off 6 bases at V and 5 bases at J, with 17 bases between the two ends. The length of the CDR3 is 15 residues.